The entry that follows covers one T cell receptor (beta chain) sequence. The sample holds many counts of this clonotype. Its recognized antigen is unknown. There are no base qualities to consult, and no much larger clone falls within one base. In the germline V gene, CDR1 corresponds to MNHEY and CDR2 to SVGEGT. V has 0 bases trimmed and J has 8 bases trimmed; junction bases matching no gene number 5. From the cysteine through the phenylalanine, the CDR3 covers 15 amino acids. Only the CDR3 DNA stays, 45 bases, in frame from base 1. This sample is part of a study of naive and memory T cell subsets (dated by TCRdb to the late 2010s). Study-wide context: An open-source, UMI-based TCR alpha and beta sequencing pipeline was applied to sorted naive and memory peripheral blood T cell subsets. RNA was DNase-treated and reverse transcribed with TCR constant-region primers, mostly using SuperScript III. The results of the functional CMV T cell responses matched the IgG serology results in every case. Points the paper makes about the study in general: No ground truth was available to validate the repertoire findings for the naive and memory subsets. Each clonotype was defined as a single alpha or beta chain sequence rather than as a paired alpha/beta receptor. After error correction, only a single occurrence was seen for over 95% of naive TCR sequences, so much steeper abundance distributions were produced than in memory subsets. A power law was followed by TCR abundance, with an exponent that differed between naive and memory subsets but was consistent across the three individuals. RNA-based TCR counts may be influenced by expression changes linked to T cell activation and differentiation. In both CD4 and CD8 cells, going from naive through CM, EM and EMRA, the Gini index went up while Shannon and inverse Simpson diversity went down.

Library method: UMI-ligation and nested PCR. An equimolar mix of two oligonucleotides covering both TRBC1 and TRBC2 was used as the beta constant-region primer. T4 RNA ligase 1 ligated a single-stranded oligonucleotide carrying the SP2 primer and a 12-nucleotide UMI to the cDNA 3' end. The ligated cDNA went through four rounds of PCR with nested alpha and beta constant-region primers together with the SP2 primer. Incubation of the ligation reaction lasted roughly 20-24 hours at 16 degrees C. PCR2 was typically run as a SYBR Green qPCR and stopped at a predetermined threshold to prevent over-amplification. Agencourt AMPure XP magnetic beads were used for all purifications after the first. Library amounts were measured by Qubit and library quality was assessed on a TapeStation, where the main peak was expected at around 650 bp. Pooled libraries were sequenced on an Illumina MiSeq with v2 2x251 paired-end kits, typically giving about 0.9-2.1 million reads per sample. Each sample's library went into the pool at 4 to 4.5 nM, and about 5-8% PhiX was added to help with cluster recognition. Under the source paper's analysis protocol: V and J genes were assigned to Demultiplexor-processed FASTQ reads by Decombinator through tag matching, with a single base-pair mismatch being allowed. Collapsinator relied on UMIs to fix sequencing errors as well as frequency errors caused by PCR heterogeneity. CDR3Translator translated TCRs and extracted CDR3s from the conserved cysteine to the FGXG phenylalanine, flagging non-productive sequences. Repertoires were subsampled to equal numbers of UMI-defined TCRs before Gini, Shannon entropy and inverse Simpson indices were calculated. Within the linear range, a power law was fitted to clonotype abundance distributions using maximum likelihood. When run on a single naive CD8 sample, MIGEC and the pipeline yielded similar UMI counts, similar unique TCR numbers and similar clonal distributions. Repertoires were searched for 7,000 to 7,500 CMV-associated CDR3 sequences compiled from VDJdb and a published dataset. TCRdb trimmed public reads at Q25 via fastp, called clones via MiXCR and kept in-frame beta chains. Records with the same CDR3 protein are collapsed into one entry carrying the most frequent genes and DNA. These V and J calls are TCRdb output, not the study's own analysis. This sample has about 90,000 distinct CDR3 sequences in its table, and around 7% of those were observed once. Together, the top ten hold 1.6% of the sample.

Separate amplification of TCR alpha and beta chain libraries was performed from the second PCR step onward. To determine each donor's CMV status, fresh PBMCs were stimulated overnight with CMV viral lysate, and IFNgamma production from CD4+ T cells was then assessed. Using Miltenyi beads, CD4 T cells were first positively selected, and CD8 T cells were then positively selected from the CD4-negative fraction. After staining for CD3, CD4, CD8, CD45RA, CD27 and a live/dead dye, cells were sorted on a BD Aria II into four subsets based on CD45RA and CD27. A few healthy volunteers provided blood, and each donor's sample was split into CD4 and CD8 T cells and then further divided into four differentiation subsets. Around 110 ml of peripheral blood was taken from each donor, and PBMC were separated by density-gradient centrifugation on Ficoll-Paque PLUS. Sorted cells were lysed in RLT buffer, after which RNA was extracted using a Qiagen RNeasy kit and stored at -80 degrees C.

The material sequenced was central memory CD4+ T cells from blood. Explained via the paper, the cell subset or site label denotes: central memory, CD45RA- CD27+. The sequence joins TRBV6-2 or TRBV6-3 to TRBJ1-1; 11 of the junction bases match TRBD1. This receptor was identified in a human donor in good health. CDR3 loop: CASSYSRTGGLEAFF. The bases are TGTGCCAGCAGTTACTCGAGGACAGGGGGCCTGGAAGCTTTCTTT.